This record concerns one T cell receptor (beta chain) sequence. This sample is drawn from a study of T cell responses to AZD1222 COVID-19 vaccine. TCRdb keeps only in-frame clones here, not all; method: immunoSEQ multiplex PCR. The sample carries about 140,000 clones, 80% to 95% recorded once. This CDR3 is 16 amino acids long. Germline V gene sequence: CDR1 GTSNPN, CDR2 SVGIG (reference sequence). The junction had 10 bases not matched to a gene; V was cut back by 0 bases and J by 6 bases. The receptor's source is an adult who received the AZD1222 COVID-19 vaccine. The V call is TRBV30, the J call TRBJ1-4, with TRBD1 matching 7 bases. The sequenced sample was peripheral blood, obtained 28 days after the second AZD1222 dose. The CDR3 DNA sequence: TGTGCCTGGAGTGTGATGACAACAGGGGTCCATGAAAAACTGTTTTTT. This codes for CAWSVMTTGVHEKLFF.